This T cell receptor beta chain appears in the sequencing data of a study of cytomegalovirus exposure and HLA in healthy donors. The overall study: Roughly 180 million T cells yielded about 120 million unique TCR beta sequences, as an earlier analysis found.

Points on this clone: Its antigen is unknown.

60 Vbeta and 13 Jbeta primers were used in PCR. Assay: immunoSEQ multiplex PCR; the TCRdb copy retains only in-frame clones and omits some. Altogether approximately 160,000 clones are present, 77% being singletons, with the ten largest covering 1.5% to 2%. General study results and limits: Overall, approximately 150 TCR beta chains were annotated as cytomegalovirus-associated.

V lost 7 bases to trimming and J lost 1 base, with 14 bases between them. There are 15 residues in the CDR3. Germline lookup yields CDR1 MNHNS and CDR2 SASEGT. The sequence was collected from a woman aged 30 to 39 in good health and CMV-seronegative. The chain links TRBV6-1 to TRBJ2-1; the D gene is possibly TRBD1 (6 bases). Sequenced material: PBMCs. The CDR3 DNA follows: TGTGCCAGCAATGTTTGGCAGGGGTCCTACAATGAGCAGTTCTTC. As protein: CASNVWQGSYNEQFF.